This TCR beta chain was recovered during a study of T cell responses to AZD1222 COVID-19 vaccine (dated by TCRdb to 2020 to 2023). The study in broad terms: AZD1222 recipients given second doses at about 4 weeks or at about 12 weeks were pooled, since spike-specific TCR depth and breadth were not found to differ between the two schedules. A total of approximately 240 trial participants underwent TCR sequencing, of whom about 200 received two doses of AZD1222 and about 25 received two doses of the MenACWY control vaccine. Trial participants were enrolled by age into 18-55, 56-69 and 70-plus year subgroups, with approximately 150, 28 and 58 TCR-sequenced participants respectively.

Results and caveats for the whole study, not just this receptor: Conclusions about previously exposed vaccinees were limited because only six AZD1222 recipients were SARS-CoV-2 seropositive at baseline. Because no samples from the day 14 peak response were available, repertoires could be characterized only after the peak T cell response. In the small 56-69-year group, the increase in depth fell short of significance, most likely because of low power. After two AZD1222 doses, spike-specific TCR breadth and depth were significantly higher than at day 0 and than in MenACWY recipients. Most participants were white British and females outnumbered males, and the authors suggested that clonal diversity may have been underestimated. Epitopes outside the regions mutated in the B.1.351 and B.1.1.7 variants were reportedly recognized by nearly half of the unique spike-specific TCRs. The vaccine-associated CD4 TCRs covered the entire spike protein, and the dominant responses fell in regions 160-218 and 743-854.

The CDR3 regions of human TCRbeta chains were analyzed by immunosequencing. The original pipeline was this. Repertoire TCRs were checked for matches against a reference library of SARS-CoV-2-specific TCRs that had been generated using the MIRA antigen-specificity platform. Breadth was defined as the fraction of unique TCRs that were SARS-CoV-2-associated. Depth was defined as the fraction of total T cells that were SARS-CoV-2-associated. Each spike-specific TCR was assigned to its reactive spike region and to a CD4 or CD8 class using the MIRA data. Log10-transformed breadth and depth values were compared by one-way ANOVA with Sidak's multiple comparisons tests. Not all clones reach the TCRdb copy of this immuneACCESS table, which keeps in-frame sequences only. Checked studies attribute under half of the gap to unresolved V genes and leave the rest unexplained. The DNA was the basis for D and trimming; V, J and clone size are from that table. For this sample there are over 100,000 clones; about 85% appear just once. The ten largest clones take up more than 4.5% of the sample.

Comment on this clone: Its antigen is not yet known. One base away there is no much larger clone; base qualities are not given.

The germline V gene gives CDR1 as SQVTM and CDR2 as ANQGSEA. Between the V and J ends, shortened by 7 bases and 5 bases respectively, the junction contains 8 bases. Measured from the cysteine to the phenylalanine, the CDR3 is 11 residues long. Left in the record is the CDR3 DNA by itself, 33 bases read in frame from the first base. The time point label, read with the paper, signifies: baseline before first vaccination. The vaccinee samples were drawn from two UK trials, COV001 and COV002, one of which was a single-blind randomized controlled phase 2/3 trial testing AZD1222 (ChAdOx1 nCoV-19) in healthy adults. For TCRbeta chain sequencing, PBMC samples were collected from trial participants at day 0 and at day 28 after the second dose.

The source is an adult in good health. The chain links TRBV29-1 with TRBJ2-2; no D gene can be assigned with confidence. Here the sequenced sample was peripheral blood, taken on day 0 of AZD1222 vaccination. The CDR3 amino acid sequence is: CSGSFTGELFF. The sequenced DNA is TGCAGCGGCAGCTTTACCGGGGAGCTGTTTTTT.